Below are 7 T cell receptor beta chains sequenced from a single sample in a study of T cell repertoires in ileal Crohn's disease (dated by TCRdb to the late 2010s). This specimen's time point label, per the study, means: neoterminal ileum biopsy at postoperative endoscopy, about 6 months after surgery. Library preparation employed the immunoSEQ multiplex PCR assay. What TCRdb holds here is the immuneACCESS table cut down to in-frame rearrangements. Part of the clones is not present; checked against another copy, under half of the missing clones reflect an unresolved V gene, and the others are unexplained. This sample has about 5,300 clones in its table, and 75% to 80% of those were observed once. Together, the top ten hold under 45% of the sample. The source material was ileal tissue. These receptors came from an adult with Crohn's disease.

The chain carries TRBV27 and TRBJ2-7; 9 nucleotides match TRBD1. Per germline, CDR1 MNHEY and CDR2 SMNVEV (reference sequence). This CDR3 has 15 residues. The V segment lost 5 bases and the J segment 2 bases; nucleotides outside the gene matches: 7. Written as DNA, the CDR3 is TGTGCCAGCAGTCCAGGGACAGGGAGCGCCTACGAGCAGTACTTC. Its protein is CASSPGTGSAYEQYF.

This chain links TRBV7-8 with TRBJ1-4; a weak D match, TRBD1 (6 bases). Germline CDR1 SGHVS, CDR2 FQNEAQ. The ends were cut back, 0 bases at V and 8 bases at J, with 16 bases in the middle. The CDR3 spans 16 residues. CDR3 coding DNA: TGTGCCAGCAGCTTAGCCCAAACAGGAGGACAGGAAAAACTGTTTTTT. Translating gives CASSLAQTGGQEKLFF.

This clone was seen only once. The V call is TRBV27, the J call TRBJ2-2; the D gene is possibly TRBD1 (7 bases). The V gene lost 5 bases and the J gene lost 5 bases, with 15 bases spanning the gap. The CDR3 runs 15 residues. The germline V gene has CDR1 MNHEY and CDR2 SMNVEV (reference sequence). The CDR3 spells CASSAGQRGTGELFF. The CDR3, as DNA: TGTGCCAGCAGTGCGGGACAGAGGGGAACCGGGGAGCTGTTTTTT.

V gene TRBV5-1 combines with J gene TRBJ1-1; the D gene is possibly TRBD1 (5 bases). V lost 3 bases to trimming and J lost 2 bases, with 11 bases between them. This CDR3 has 14 residues. CDR1 is SGHRS and CDR2 is YFSETQ in the germline V gene. The CDR3 loop is CASSSRTPNTEAFF. CDR3 DNA: TGCGCCAGCAGCTCAAGGACACCTAACACTGAAGCTTTCTTT.

This clone was seen only a few times. The chain recombines TRBV6-6 with TRBJ2-1; tentatively, D is TRBD1 or TRBD2 (5 bases each). The CDR3 is 15 amino acids. V lost 7 bases and J 5 bases, leaving 18 bases between the germline ends. Germline V gene lookup returns CDR1 MNHNY and CDR2 SVGAGI (reference sequence). The chain's CDR3 is CASIKFGTADNEQFF. CDR3 bases: TGTGCCAGCATCAAATTCGGGACGGCAGACAATGAGCAGTTCTTC.

The genes are TRBV7-6 and TRBJ1-1; no clear D gene. The CDR3 spans 13 residues. Trimming stripped 4 bases from V and 5 bases from J, with 11 bases between. Germline V lookup: CDR1 SGHVS, CDR2 FNYEAQ. CDR3 coding DNA: TGTGCCAGCAGCTCTTCAATGGGGACTGAAGCTTTCTTT. Translation gives CASSSSMGTEAFF.

The chain links TRBV10-3 to TRBJ1-1; the D is unclear. Per the germline V gene, CDR1 is ENHRY and CDR2 is SYGVKD. The CDR3 is 12 residues long. V lost 7 bases and J 8 bases, leaving 14 bases between the germline ends. Written as DNA, the CDR3 is TGTGCCATCACCCAAGGACGGGGAGAAGCTTTCTTT. As protein: CAITQGRGEAFF.